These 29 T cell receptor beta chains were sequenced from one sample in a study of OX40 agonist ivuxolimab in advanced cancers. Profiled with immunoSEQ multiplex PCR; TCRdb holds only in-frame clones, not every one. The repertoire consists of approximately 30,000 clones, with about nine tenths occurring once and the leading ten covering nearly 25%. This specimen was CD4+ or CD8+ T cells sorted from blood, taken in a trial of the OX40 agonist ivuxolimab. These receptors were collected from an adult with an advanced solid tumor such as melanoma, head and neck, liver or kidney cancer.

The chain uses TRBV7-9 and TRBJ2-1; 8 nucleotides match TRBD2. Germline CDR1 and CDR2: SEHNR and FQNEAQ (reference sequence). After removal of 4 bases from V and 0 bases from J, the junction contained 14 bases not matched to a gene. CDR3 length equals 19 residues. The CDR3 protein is CASSSRLTTSGNSYNEQFF. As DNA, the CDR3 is TGTGCCAGCAGCTCAAGACTCACAACTAGCGGCAACTCCTACAATGAGCAGTTCTTC.

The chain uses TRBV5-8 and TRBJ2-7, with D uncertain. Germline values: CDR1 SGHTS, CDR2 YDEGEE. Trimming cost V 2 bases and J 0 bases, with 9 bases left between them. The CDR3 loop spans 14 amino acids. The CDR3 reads CASSLRHFSYEQYF. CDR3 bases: TGTGCCAGCAGCTTAAGACACTTCTCCTACGAGCAGTACTTC. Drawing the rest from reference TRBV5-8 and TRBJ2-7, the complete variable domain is EAGVTQSPTHLIKTRGQQATLRCSPISGHTSVYWYQQALGLGLQFLLWYDEGEERNRGNFPPRFSGRQFPNYSSELNVNALELEDSALYLCASSLRHFSYEQYFGPGTRLTVT.

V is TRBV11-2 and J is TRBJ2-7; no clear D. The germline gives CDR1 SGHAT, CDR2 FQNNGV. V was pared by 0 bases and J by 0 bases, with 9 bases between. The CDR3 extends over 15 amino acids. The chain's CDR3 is CASSLEWRSSYEQYF. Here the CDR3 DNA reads TGTGCCAGCAGCTTAGAGTGGCGGAGCTCCTACGAGCAGTACTTC.

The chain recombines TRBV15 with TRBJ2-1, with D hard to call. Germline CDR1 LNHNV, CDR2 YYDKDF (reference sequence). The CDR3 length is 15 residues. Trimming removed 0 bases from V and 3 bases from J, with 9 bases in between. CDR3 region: CATSRDIQFYNEQFF. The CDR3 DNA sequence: TGTGCCACCAGCAGAGATATACAGTTCTACAATGAGCAGTTCTTC.

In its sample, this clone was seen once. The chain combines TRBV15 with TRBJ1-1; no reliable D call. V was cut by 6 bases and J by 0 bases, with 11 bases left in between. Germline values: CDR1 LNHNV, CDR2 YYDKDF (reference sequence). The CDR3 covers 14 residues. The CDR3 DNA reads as TGTGCCACCAGAGAGGAGGAAATGAACACTGAAGCTTTCTTT. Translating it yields CATREEEMNTEAFF.

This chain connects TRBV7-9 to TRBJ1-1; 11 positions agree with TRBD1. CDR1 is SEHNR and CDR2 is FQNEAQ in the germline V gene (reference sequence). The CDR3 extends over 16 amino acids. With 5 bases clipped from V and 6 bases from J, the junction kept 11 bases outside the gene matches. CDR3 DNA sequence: TGTGCCAGCAGCCACACGGACAGGGGGCGTGAACCTGAAGCTTTCTTT. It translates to CASSHTDRGREPEAFF.

CDR3 in DNA: TGTGCCAGTAGTCGACTAGCAGACACCGGGGAGCTGTTTTTT. Residues: CASSRLADTGELFF. The chain links TRBV19 to TRBJ2-2, with 7 bases lining up with TRBD2. Germline trimming cut 5 bases from V and 3 bases from J; bases unmatched to any gene: 3. CDR3 length equals 14 residues. Germline V gives CDR1 LNHDA, CDR2 SQIVND (reference sequence).

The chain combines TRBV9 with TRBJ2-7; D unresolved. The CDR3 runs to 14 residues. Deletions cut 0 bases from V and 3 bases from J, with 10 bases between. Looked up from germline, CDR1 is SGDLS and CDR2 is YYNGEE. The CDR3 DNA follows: TGTGCCAGCAGCGTAGATGATAGAGGCTACGAGCAGTACTTC. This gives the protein CASSVDDRGYEQYF.

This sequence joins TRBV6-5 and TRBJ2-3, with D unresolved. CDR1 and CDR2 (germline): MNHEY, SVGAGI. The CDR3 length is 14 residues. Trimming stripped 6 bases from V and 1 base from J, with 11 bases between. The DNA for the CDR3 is TGTGCCAGCAGCCCCCTAAGGGGCACAGATACGCAGTATTTT. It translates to CASSPLRGTDTQYF.

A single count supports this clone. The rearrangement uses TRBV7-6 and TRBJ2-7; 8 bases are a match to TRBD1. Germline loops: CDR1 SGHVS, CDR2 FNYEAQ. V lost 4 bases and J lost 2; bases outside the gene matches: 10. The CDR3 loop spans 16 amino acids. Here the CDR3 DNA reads TGTGCCAGCAGCTCCCAGGCCGGACAGGGACCCTACGAGCAGTACTTC. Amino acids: CASSSQAGQGPYEQYF.

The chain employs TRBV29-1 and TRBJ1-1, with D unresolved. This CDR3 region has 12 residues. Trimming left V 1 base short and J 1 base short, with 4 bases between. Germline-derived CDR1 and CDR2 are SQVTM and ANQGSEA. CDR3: CSVEARNTEAFF. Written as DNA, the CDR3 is TGCAGCGTTGAAGCCCGGAACACTGAAGCTTTCTTT.

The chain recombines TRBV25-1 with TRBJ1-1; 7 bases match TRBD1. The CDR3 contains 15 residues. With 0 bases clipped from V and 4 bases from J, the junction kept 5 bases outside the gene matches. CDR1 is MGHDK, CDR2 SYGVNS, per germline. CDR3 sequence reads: CASSEYPDRPTEAFF. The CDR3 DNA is TGTGCCAGCAGTGAATATCCGGACAGGCCCACTGAAGCTTTCTTT.

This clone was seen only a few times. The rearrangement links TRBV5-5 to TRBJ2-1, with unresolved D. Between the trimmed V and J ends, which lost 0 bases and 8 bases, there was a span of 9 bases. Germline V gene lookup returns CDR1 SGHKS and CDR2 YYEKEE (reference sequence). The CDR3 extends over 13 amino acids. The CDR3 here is CASSLVGLDEQFF. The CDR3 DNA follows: TGTGCCAGCAGCTTGGTGGGTTTGGATGAGCAGTTCTTC.

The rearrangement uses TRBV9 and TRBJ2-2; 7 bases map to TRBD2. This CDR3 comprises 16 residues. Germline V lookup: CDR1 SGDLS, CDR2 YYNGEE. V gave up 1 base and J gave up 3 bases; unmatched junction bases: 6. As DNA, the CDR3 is TGTGCCAGCAGCGTACCGCGGGAGAAGGACACCGGGGAGCTGTTTTTT. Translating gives CASSVPREKDTGELFF.

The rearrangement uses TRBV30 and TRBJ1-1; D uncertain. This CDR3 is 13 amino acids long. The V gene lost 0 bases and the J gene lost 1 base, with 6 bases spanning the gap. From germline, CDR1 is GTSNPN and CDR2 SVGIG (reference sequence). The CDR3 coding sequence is TGTGCCTGGAGTGTCCAGCCGAACACTGAAGCTTTCTTT. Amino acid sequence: CAWSVQPNTEAFF.

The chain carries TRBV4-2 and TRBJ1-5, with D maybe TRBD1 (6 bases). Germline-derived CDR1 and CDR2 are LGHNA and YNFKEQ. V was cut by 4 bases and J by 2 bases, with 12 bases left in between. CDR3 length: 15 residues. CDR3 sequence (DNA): TGTGCCAGCAGCCCCAGGGGAAACGGCAATCAGCCCCAGCATTTT. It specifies CASSPRGNGNQPQHF.

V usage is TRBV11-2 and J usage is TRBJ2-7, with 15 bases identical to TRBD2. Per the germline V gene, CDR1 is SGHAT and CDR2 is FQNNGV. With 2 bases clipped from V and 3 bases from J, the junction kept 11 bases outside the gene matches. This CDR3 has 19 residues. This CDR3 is CASSLPGLAGGTSDYEQYF. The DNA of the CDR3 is TGTGCCAGCAGCTTACCGGGACTAGCGGGGGGTACAAGTGACTACGAGCAGTACTTC.

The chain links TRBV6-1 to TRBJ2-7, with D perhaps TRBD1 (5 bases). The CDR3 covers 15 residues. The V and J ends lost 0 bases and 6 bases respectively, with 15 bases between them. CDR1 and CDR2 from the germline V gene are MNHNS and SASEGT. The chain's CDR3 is CASSEAWTIEPEQYF. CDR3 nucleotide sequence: TGTGCCAGCAGTGAAGCGTGGACAATAGAACCCGAGCAGTACTTC.

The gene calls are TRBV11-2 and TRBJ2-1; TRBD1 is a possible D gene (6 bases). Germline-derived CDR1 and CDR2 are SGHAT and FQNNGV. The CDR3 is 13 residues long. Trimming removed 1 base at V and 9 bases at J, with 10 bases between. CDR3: CASSLGGRSEQFF. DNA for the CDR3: TGTGCCAGCAGCTTAGGGGGGCGATCTGAGCAGTTCTTC.

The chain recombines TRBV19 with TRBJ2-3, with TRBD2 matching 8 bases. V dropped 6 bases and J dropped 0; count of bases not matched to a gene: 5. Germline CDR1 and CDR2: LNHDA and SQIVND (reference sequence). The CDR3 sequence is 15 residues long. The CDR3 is CASRPGGASTDTQYF. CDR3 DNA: TGTGCCAGTAGACCGGGGGGGGCTAGCACAGATACGCAGTATTTT.

In DNA form, the CDR3 reads TGTGCCAGCAGCCCGGGACGTACAGATACGCAGTATTTT. Its protein product is CASSPGRTDTQYF. The V call is TRBV11-2, the J call TRBJ2-3; D may be TRBD1 or TRBD2 (5 bases each). The V gene lost 5 bases and the J gene lost 3 bases, with 9 bases spanning the gap. Germline V gene data show CDR1 as SGHAT and CDR2 as FQNNGV. CDR3 length equals 13 residues. Supplemented by reference TRBV11-2 and TRBJ2-3, the full variable domain reads EAGVAQSPRYKIIEKRQSVAFWCNPISGHATLYWYQQILGQGPKLLIQFQNNGVVDDSQLPKDRFSAERLKGVDSTLKIQPAKLEDSAVYLCASSPGRTDTQYFGPGTRLTVL.

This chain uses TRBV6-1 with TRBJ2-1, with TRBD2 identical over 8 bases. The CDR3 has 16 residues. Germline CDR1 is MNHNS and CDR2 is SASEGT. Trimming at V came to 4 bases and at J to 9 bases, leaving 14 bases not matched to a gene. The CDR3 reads CASSGFTSGGPGEQFF. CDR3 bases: TGTGCCAGCAGTGGGTTCACATCGGGAGGGCCCGGTGAGCAGTTCTTC.

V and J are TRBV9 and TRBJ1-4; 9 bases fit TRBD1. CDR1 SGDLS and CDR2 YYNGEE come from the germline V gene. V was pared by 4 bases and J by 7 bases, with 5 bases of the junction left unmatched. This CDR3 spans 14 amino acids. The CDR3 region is CASSRMTGGEKLFF. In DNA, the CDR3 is TGTGCCAGCAGCCGAATGACAGGGGGTGAAAAACTGTTTTTT. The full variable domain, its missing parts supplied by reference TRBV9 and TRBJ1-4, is DSGVTQTPKHLITATGQRVTLRCSPRSGDLSVYWYQQSLDQGLQFLIQYYNGEERAKGNILERFSAQQFPDLHSELNLSSLELGDSALYFCASSRMTGGEKLFFGSGTQLSVL.

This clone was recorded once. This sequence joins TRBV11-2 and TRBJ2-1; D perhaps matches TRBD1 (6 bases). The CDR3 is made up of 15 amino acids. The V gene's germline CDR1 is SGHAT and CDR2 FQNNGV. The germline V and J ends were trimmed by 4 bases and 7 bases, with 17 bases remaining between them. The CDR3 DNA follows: TGTGCCAGCAGCTCTGGGACCAGCAGGGGAAATGAGCAGTTCTTC. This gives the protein CASSSGTSRGNEQFF.

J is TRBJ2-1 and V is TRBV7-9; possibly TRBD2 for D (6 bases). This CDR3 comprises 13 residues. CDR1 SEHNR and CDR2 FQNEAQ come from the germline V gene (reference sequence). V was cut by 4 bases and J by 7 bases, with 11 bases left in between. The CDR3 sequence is CASSSGLSNEQFF. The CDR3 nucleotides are TGTGCCAGCAGCTCCGGACTATCTAATGAGCAGTTCTTC.

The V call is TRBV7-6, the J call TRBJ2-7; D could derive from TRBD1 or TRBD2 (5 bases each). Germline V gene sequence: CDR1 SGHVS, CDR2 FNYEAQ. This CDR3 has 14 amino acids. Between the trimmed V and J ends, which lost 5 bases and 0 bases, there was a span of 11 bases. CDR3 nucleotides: TGTGCCAGCAGCCAAGCAGGGAGCTCCTACGAGCAGTACTTC. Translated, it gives CASSQAGSSYEQYF. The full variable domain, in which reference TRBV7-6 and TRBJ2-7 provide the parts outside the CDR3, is GAGVSQSPRYKVTKRGQDVALRCDPISGHVSLYWYRQALGQGPEFLTYFNYEAQQDKSGLPNDRFSAERPEGSISTLTIQRTEQRDSAMYRCASSQAGSSYEQYFGPGTRLTVT.

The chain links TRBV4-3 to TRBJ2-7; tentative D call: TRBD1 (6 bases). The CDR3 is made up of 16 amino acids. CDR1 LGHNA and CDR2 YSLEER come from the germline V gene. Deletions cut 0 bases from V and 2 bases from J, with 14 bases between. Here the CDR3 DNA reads TGCGCCAGCAGCCAAGATTCGGCAGGGGAAGCCTACGAGCAGTACTTC. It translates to CASSQDSAGEAYEQYF.

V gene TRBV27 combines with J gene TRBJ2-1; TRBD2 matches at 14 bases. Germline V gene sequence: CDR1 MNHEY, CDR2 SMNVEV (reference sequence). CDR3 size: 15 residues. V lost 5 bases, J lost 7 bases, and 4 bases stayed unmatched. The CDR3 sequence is CASSAGTSGRNEQFF. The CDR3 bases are TGTGCCAGCAGTGCCGGGACTAGCGGGAGAAATGAGCAGTTCTTC.

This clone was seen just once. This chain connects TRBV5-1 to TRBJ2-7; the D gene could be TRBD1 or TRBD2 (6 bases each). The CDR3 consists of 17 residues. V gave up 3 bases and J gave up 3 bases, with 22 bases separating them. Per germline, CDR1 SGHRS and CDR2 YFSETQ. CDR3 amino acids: CASSSNSGASVHYEQYF. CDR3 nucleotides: TGCGCCAGCAGCTCCAACTCAGGGGCTAGCGTACACTACGAGCAGTACTTC. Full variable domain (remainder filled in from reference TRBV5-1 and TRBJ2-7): KAGVTQTPRYLIKTRGQQVTLSCSPISGHRSVSWYQQTPGQGLQFLFEYFSETQRNKGNFPGRFSGRQFSNSRSEMNVSTLELGDSALYLCASSSNSGASVHYEQYFGPGTRLTVT.